What follows are 20 T cell receptor beta chains derived from one specimen sequenced in a study of CD8+ T cells in alopecia areata. RNA, once extracted, was reverse transcribed into cDNA for use as the sequencing template. TCRdb keeps only in-frame clones here, not all; method: immunoSEQ multiplex PCR. The data show more than 95,000 clones, approximately 58% seen once. The sample was CD4+ T cells sorted from blood. The receptor source for this set is a human donor in good health.

The rearrangement links TRBV27 to TRBJ1-2; D might be TRBD1 (6 bases). The V end lost 2 bases, the J end lost 6 bases, and 13 bases lay between the germline ends. The CDR3 consists of 14 residues. CDR1 and CDR2 from the germline V gene are MNHEY and SMNVEV (reference sequence). DNA for the CDR3: TGTGCCAGCAGTTTAGGTCAGGGGCGAGATGGCTACACCTTC. As protein: CASSLGQGRDGYTF.

This clone was counted once. J is TRBJ2-7 and V is TRBV28; 10 bases are shared with TRBD1. CDR3 length: 18 residues. Germline values: CDR1 MDHEN, CDR2 SYDVKM. V was clipped by 8 bases and J by 0 bases; unmatched bases: 16. The CDR3 here is CASATPGQGSPTSYEQYF. The CDR3 nucleotides are TGTGCCAGCGCCACTCCGGGACAGGGGTCACCTACCTCCTACGAGCAGTACTTC.

This clone has a handful of counts. The CDR3 DNA is TGTGCCAGCAGTTCACAGGGGGCGATCGGAAACACCATATATTTT. Protein: CASSSQGAIGNTIYF. The chain joins TRBV6-6 to TRBJ1-3; 9 nucleotides agree with TRBD1. V shed 4 bases, J shed 4 bases, and the junction held 5 bases outside the gene matches. CDR3 length: 15 residues. Germline V gene sequence: CDR1 MNHNY, CDR2 SVGAGI (reference sequence).

The chain is built from TRBV5-4 and TRBJ1-2; D unclear. Trimming shortened V by 6 bases and J by 4 bases, and 13 bases separated the two germline ends. Looked up from germline, CDR1 is SGHNT and CDR2 is YYREEE (reference sequence). The CDR3 is 13 amino acids. CDR3 sequence (DNA): TGTGCCAGCAAGGGCGCTTTAGGCTATGGCTACACCTTC. This codes for CASKGALGYGYTF.

This clone was detected a few times. The V call is TRBV5-6, the J call TRBJ1-1; D unresolved. This CDR3 is built from 14 residues. Trimming pared 4 bases from V and 5 bases from J, leaving 15 bases between. Germline CDR1 and CDR2: SGHDT and YYEEEE. The CDR3 protein is CASSSGRVWTEAFF. In nucleotides, the CDR3 is TGTGCCAGCAGCAGTGGGCGGGTTTGGACTGAAGCTTTCTTT.

The chain uses TRBV30 and TRBJ1-6; D gene ambiguous. The V end lost 4 bases, the J end lost 4 bases, and 8 bases lay between the germline ends. Germline CDR1 and CDR2: GTSNPN and SVGIG (reference sequence). The CDR3 is 13 amino acids. This CDR3 reads CAWTGQYNSPLHF. In DNA, the CDR3 is TGTGCCTGGACCGGGCAGTATAATTCACCCCTCCACTTT.

This clone was counted between two and nine times. The chain uses TRBV19 and TRBJ1-5; tentatively, D is TRBD1 (6 bases). The germline CDR1 and CDR2 sequences are LNHDA and SQIVND (reference sequence). The CDR3 sequence is 19 residues long. V lost 2 bases to trimming and J lost 2 bases, with 22 bases between them. The CDR3 sequence: CASSILGGRSTRGNQPQHF. The CDR3 DNA follows: TGTGCCAGTAGTATACTAGGGGGGCGATCCACAAGGGGCAATCAGCCCCAGCATTTT.

The chain joins TRBV14 to TRBJ1-4, with unresolved D. This CDR3 has 13 amino acids. The V end lost 2 bases, the J end lost 10 bases, and 11 bases lay between the germline ends. Germline CDR1 is SGHDN and CDR2 is FVKESK. The CDR3 nucleotides read TGTGCCAGCAGCCAAAAGGCTGGTGGAAAACTGTTTTTT. Its protein is CASSQKAGGKLFF.

A single count supports this clone. V and J are TRBV10-3 and TRBJ2-3, with 8 nucleotides matching TRBD2. The CDR3 sequence is 15 residues long. Per the germline V gene, CDR1 is ENHRY and CDR2 is SYGVKD. The trim removed 8 bases at V and 0 bases at J, leaving 7 bases unmatched. The CDR3 region is CAIERGSSSTDTQYF. The DNA for the CDR3 is TGTGCCATCGAGCGGGGGAGCTCTAGCACAGATACGCAGTATTTT.

This chain links TRBV30 with TRBJ2-7; no firm D call. Looked up from germline, CDR1 is GTSNPN and CDR2 is SVGIG (reference sequence). Deletions cut 5 bases from V and 3 bases from J, with 8 bases between. The CDR3 has 11 residues. The CDR3 protein is CAWGKSYEQYF. CDR3 sequence (DNA): TGTGCCTGGGGGAAGAGCTACGAGCAGTACTTC.

This clone was seen more than once but under ten times. V is TRBV29-1 and J is TRBJ1-4; D is uncertain. The germline V and J ends were trimmed by 2 bases and 8 bases, with 18 bases remaining between them. Germline V gene data show CDR1 as SQVTM and CDR2 as ANQGSEA. The CDR3 extends over 15 amino acids. This CDR3 is CSVEYMAQGREKLFF. In nucleotides, the CDR3 is TGCAGCGTTGAATATATGGCCCAAGGCCGGGAAAAACTGTTTTTT.

This clone was seen only once. V and J are TRBV5-6 and TRBJ2-3, with a tentative D call TRBD2 (6 bases). The CDR3 has 16 residues. Germline values: CDR1 SGHDT, CDR2 YYEEEE. The V gene lost 3 bases and the J gene lost 6 bases, with 20 bases spanning the gap. CDR3 protein: CASSSAAGRRVDTQYF. CDR3 DNA: TGTGCCAGCAGCTCGGCGGCGGGACGTCGTGTCGATACGCAGTATTTT.

The V gene is TRBV25-1, the J gene TRBJ2-5; D is unclear. V lost 7 bases and J 0 bases, leaving 9 bases between the germline ends. The CDR3 runs to 13 residues. The V gene's germline CDR1 is MGHDK and CDR2 SYGVNS. The CDR3 nucleotides are TGTGCCAGCAAGATCGCTAACCAAGAGACCCAGTACTTC. It encodes CASKIANQETQYF.

In its sample, this clone was seen once. J is TRBJ1-2 and V is TRBV7-9; maybe TRBD1 (6 bases). Trimming pared 4 bases from V and 4 bases from J, leaving 13 bases between. The CDR3 loop spans 14 amino acids. Germline V gene lookup returns CDR1 SEHNR and CDR2 FQNEAQ (reference sequence). CDR3 loop: CASSSGTWLYGYTF. Written as DNA, the CDR3 is TGTGCCAGCAGCTCCGGGACATGGCTCTATGGCTACACCTTC. The variable domain in full, with the rest retrieved from reference TRBV7-9 and TRBJ1-2, is DTGVSQNPRHKITKRGQNVTFRCDPISEHNRLYWYRQTLGQGPEFLTYFQNEAQLEKSRLLSDRFSAERPKGSFSTLEIQRTEQGDSAMYLCASSSGTWLYGYTFGSGTRLTVV.

This rearrangement joins TRBV4-1 to TRBJ2-3; 14 bases map to TRBD2. CDR3 length equals 18 residues. Germline CDR1 reads MGHRA; CDR2 reads YSYEKL. V lost 6 bases, J lost 3 bases, and 11 bases stayed unmatched. Here the CDR3 DNA reads TGCGCCAGCAGTTACTCAATGACTAGCGGGGGGGTTACAGATACGCAGTATTTT. This gives the protein CASSYSMTSGGVTDTQYF.

The rearrangement links TRBV4-1 to TRBJ2-2; TRBD2 is a possible D gene (7 bases). The CDR3 is 17 amino acids. Germline V lookup: CDR1 MGHRA, CDR2 YSYEKL. V lost 0 bases and J 6 bases, leaving 17 bases between the germline ends. DNA of the CDR3: TGCGCCAGCAGCCAAGATTACGGGGGGCCGGTTTCCGGGGAGCTGTTTTTT. Amino acids: CASSQDYGGPVSGELFF.

The V gene is TRBV29-1, the J gene TRBJ2-5, with D perhaps TRBD2 (7 bases). Germline values: CDR1 SQVTM, CDR2 ANQGSEA. V was clipped by 4 bases and J by 4 bases, with 16 bases between them. The CDR3 runs 14 residues. CDR3 nucleotide sequence: TGCAGCGTTGCCGGGGGGCAACGGCGAGAGACCCAGTACTTC. Amino acid sequence: CSVAGGQRRETQYF.

This clone was detected a few times. The chain is built from TRBV2 and TRBJ1-6; a possible D gene is TRBD1 (5 bases). The germline gives CDR1 SNHLY, CDR2 FYNNEI. The CDR3 is 15 amino acids. Trimming stripped 1 base from V and 10 bases from J, with 14 bases between. The chain's CDR3 is CASSEVDGGKSPLHF. In DNA form, the CDR3 reads TGTGCCAGCAGTGAAGTAGACGGGGGAAAGTCACCCCTCCACTTT.

This clone occurred a few times. The chain joins TRBV28 to TRBJ2-5; 8 bases are a match to TRBD2. V gave up 5 bases and J gave up 5 bases; unmatched junction bases: 10. This CDR3 is 15 amino acids long. CDR1 MDHEN and CDR2 SYDVKM come from the germline V gene. The chain's CDR3 is CASSTHGGAQETQYF. For the CDR3, the DNA is TGTGCCAGCAGTACGCACGGGGGGGCCCAGGAGACCCAGTACTTC. Filled out from reference TRBV28 and TRBJ2-5, the complete variable domain reads DVKVTQSSRYLVKRTGEKVFLECVQDMDHENMFWYRQDPGLGLRLIYFSYDVKMKEKGDIPEGYSVSREKKERFSLILESASTNQTSMYLCASSTHGGAQETQYFGPGTRLLVL.

The chain is built from TRBV4-1 and TRBJ1-5, with D perhaps matching TRBD1 (6 bases). Trimming shortened V by 4 bases and J by 4 bases, and 14 bases separated the two germline ends. The CDR3 covers 15 residues. The germline V gene encodes CDR1 MGHRA and CDR2 YSYEKL. CDR3 amino acids: CASSLLLGGNQPQHF. In nucleotides, the CDR3 is TGCGCCAGCAGCCTCCTACTAGGGGGGAATCAGCCCCAGCATTTT.